The clone carrying this T cell receptor beta chain was counted between two and nine times. Its antigen is not identified. Germline V gene data show CDR1 as SGHDT and CDR2 as YYEEEE. CDR3 length: 14 amino acids. V was cut by 4 bases and J by 5 bases, with 15 bases left in between. The source of the sample is a study of identical twins. TCRdb independently ran MiXCR on the 5' RACE reads; one entry per CDR3 protein. The sample has around 300,000 distinct CDR3 sequences, around 8.8% seen once. Overall study findings and caveats: With monozygotic twins, out-of-frame TCR alpha sharing exceeded what models estimated. Its conclusions, products of cross-sectional statistical analysis, did not come from following the same donors. Twins showed weaker excess sharing in their beta out-of-frame sequences.

The same data also contributed to another study, on yellow fever vaccine responses in identical twins.

Sequenced: memory (CD45RO+) T cells sorted from blood. This chain links TRBV5-6 with TRBJ1-1, with a tentative D call TRBD1 (6 bases). The TCR was taken from a woman younger than 35 in good health. CDR3 region: CASSTDRMETEAFF. For the CDR3, the DNA is TGTGCCAGCAGCACAGACAGGATGGAAACTGAAGCTTTCTTT.